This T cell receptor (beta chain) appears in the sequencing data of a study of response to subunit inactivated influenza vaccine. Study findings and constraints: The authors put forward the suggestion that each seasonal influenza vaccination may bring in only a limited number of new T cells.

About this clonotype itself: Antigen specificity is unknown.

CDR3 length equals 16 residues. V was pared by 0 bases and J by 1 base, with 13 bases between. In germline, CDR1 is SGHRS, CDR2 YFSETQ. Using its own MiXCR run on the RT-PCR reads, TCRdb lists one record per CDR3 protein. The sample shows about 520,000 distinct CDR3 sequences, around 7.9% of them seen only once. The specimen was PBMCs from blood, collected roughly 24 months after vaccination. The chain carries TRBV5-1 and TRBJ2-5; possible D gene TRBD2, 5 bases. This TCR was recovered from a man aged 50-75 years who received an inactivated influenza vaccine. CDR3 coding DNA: TGCGCCAGCAGCTTGGTAGGAGGACGATTCCAAGAGACCCAGTACTTC. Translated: CASSLVGGRFQETQYF.